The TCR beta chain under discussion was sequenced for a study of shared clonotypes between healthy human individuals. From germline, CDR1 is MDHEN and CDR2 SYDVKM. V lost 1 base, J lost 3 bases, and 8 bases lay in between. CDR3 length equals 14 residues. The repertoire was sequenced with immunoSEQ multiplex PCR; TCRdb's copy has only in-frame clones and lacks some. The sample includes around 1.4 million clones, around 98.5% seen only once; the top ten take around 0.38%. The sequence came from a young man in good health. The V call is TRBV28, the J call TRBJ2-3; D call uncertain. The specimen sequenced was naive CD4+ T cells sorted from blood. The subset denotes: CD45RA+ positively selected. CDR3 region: CASSLLSLTDTQYF. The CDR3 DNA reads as TGTGCCAGCAGTTTATTGTCTTTAACAGATACGCAGTATTTT.